This T cell receptor beta chain stems from a study of T cells after yellow fever vaccination. The study, taken as a whole, reports: Researchers noted that a small share of clonotypes showed up in both CD4 and CD8 compartments. Among primary-vaccination clones, most reappeared after the booster, at roughly 95% for CD4 and roughly 90% for CD8. Abundant bulk-population clonotypes could contaminate the FACS-sorted repertoires.

At least ten counts were recorded for this clonotype. Its antigen remains unknown. Conversion of TCR transcripts into cDNA relied on 5'RACE template switching, which added a universal primer site and UMIs. TCRdb reprocessed the 5' RACE reads with MiXCR, giving one entry per CDR3 protein. The sample includes more than 300,000 distinct CDR3 sequences, about 10% of them seen just once. The length of the CDR3 is 13 residues. Germline CDR1 and CDR2: MNHNS and SASEGT. Between the trimmed V and J ends, which lost 2 bases and 8 bases, there was a span of 12 bases. The TCR was taken from a man between 18 and 29 years old who received the YFV17D yellow fever vaccine. The gene calls are TRBV6-1 and TRBJ1-2; no reliable D call. This specimen was CD4+ T cells sorted from PBMCs, taken 45 days after the yellow fever booster vaccination. CDR3 sequence (DNA): TGTGCCAGCAGTGAACGCAGAGATAGCGGCTACACCTTC. Translation: CASSERRDSGYTF.